One TCR beta chain is described in this entry. Its antigen is not identified. The sample originates from a study of shared clonotypes between healthy human individuals. Study-wide results and caveats: Large depth notwithstanding, sorted-subset sequencing proved incomplete by rarefaction. Blood alone was sampled, and tissue repertoires likely differ.

TCRdb's table, derived via immunoSEQ multiplex PCR, lists solely in-frame clones and lacks some. Altogether roughly 2.5 million clones are present, more than 90% being singletons, with the ten largest covering over 0.12%. The CDR3 has 15 amino acids. CDR1 is MNHNS and CDR2 is SASEGT in the germline V gene. Losses at the gene ends were 8 bases for V and 7 bases for J; bases not matched to a gene: 5. The receptor comes from a man younger than 35 in good health. The chain uses TRBV6-1 and TRBJ2-2; TRBD2 agrees at 15 bases. Material for sequencing was naive CD4+ T cells sorted from blood. Subset denoted: CD45RA+ positively selected. The CDR3, as DNA: TGTGCCAGCCAAGGGACTAGCGGGGGGCGCGGGGAGCTGTTTTTT. This gives the protein CASQGTSGGRGELFF.